The 11 T cell receptor beta chains presented below share a single source sample, sequenced in a study of T cell changes during pregnancy in multiple sclerosis. Here immunoSEQ multiplex PCR was the method, and the copy in TCRdb shows in-frame clones only, minus some. The data show some 41,000 clones, with about 90% seen just once and over 8% held by the top ten. Sequenced here: CD8+ T cells from peripheral blood mononuclear cells, sampled in the first trimester of pregnancy. All receptors derive from a female donor with multiple sclerosis, enrolled in a pregnancy study.

This clone showed up just once. The chain is built from TRBV4-1 and TRBJ1-2; tentatively, D is TRBD1 (6 bases). Germline CDR1 reads MGHRA; CDR2 reads YSYEKL. The CDR3 extends over 16 amino acids. Trimming shortened V by 0 bases and J by 1 base, and 12 bases separated the two germline ends. Here the CDR3 reads CASSQDGGTFNYGYTF. CDR3 nucleotide sequence: TGCGCCAGCAGCCAAGATGGGGGCACCTTTAACTATGGCTACACCTTC.

V gene TRBV4-1 combines with J gene TRBJ1-4, with TRBD1 matching 9 bases. This CDR3 spans 14 amino acids. V lost 4 bases, J lost 6 bases, and 3 bases stayed unmatched. The germline V gene encodes CDR1 MGHRA and CDR2 YSYEKL. The CDR3 loop reads CASSLGQGHEKLFF. The CDR3, as DNA: TGCGCCAGCAGCCTGGGACAGGGACATGAAAAACTGTTTTTT.

The chain carries TRBV7-6 and TRBJ2-5; D possibly corresponds to TRBD1 (6 bases). This CDR3 is 14 amino acids long. Germline V lookup: CDR1 SGHVS, CDR2 FNYEAQ. The V gene lost 6 bases and the J gene lost 4 bases, with 15 bases spanning the gap. The CDR3 DNA sequence: TGTGCCAGCAGTTTAAATACAGGGAGAGAGACCCAGTACTTC. Translating it yields CASSLNTGRETQYF.

The CDR3 is CASSLRLAGYNEQFF. CDR3 coding DNA: TGCGCCAGCAGCTTGCGACTAGCGGGGTACAATGAGCAGTTCTTC. The J gene is TRBJ2-1, the V gene TRBV5-1; TRBD2 matches at 11 bases. V lost 1 base and J lost 4; bases outside the gene matches: 1. CDR3 length: 15 residues. Germline CDR1 reads SGHRS; CDR2 reads YFSETQ.

This clone was picked up a small number of times. The rearrangement uses TRBV6-1 and TRBJ1-1; tentatively, D is TRBD1 (5 bases). The germline V gene has CDR1 MNHNS and CDR2 SASEGT. Trimming shortened V by 4 bases and J by 6 bases, and 15 bases separated the two germline ends. The CDR3 covers 14 residues. The CDR3 nucleotides are TGTGCCAGCAGTGCGAGACAGCCGGGCGCTGAAGCTTTCTTT. Translating gives CASSARQPGAEAFF.

This clone showed up just a few times. The chain is built from TRBV29-1 and TRBJ1-1, with TRBD1 matching 7 bases. Germline loops: CDR1 SQVTM, CDR2 ANQGSEA. The CDR3 covers 13 residues. J lost 1 base, V lost 4 bases, and 3 bases had no gene match. The CDR3 spells CSVGTGENTEAFF. CDR3 DNA: TGCAGCGTTGGAACAGGGGAGAACACTGAAGCTTTCTTT.

This chain joins TRBV5-4 and TRBJ2-7; a weak D match, TRBD1 (6 bases). V was clipped by 1 base and J by 5 bases, with 10 bases between them. The CDR3 runs 13 residues. The V gene's germline CDR1 is SGHNT and CDR2 YYREEE (reference sequence). The CDR3 sequence is CASSLYRDDEQYF. Here the CDR3 DNA reads TGTGCCAGCAGCTTGTACAGGGATGACGAGCAGTACTTC. The full variable domain, completed using reference TRBV5-4 and TRBJ2-7, is ETGVTQSPTHLIKTRGQQVTLRCSSQSGHNTVSWYQQALGQGPQFIFQYYREEENGRGNFPPRFSGLQFPNYSSELNVNALELDDSALYLCASSLYRDDEQYFGPGTRLTVT.

The count of this clone is one. This chain connects TRBV5-1 to TRBJ1-2; possibly TRBD1 for D (5 bases). CDR1 SGHRS and CDR2 YFSETQ come from the germline V gene. CDR3 length: 11 amino acids. Between the trimmed V and J ends, which lost 8 bases and 5 bases, there was a span of 10 bases. CDR3: CARERGYGYTF. The CDR3 DNA is TGCGCCAGAGAGCGGGGGTATGGCTACACCTTC.

This clone was seen a handful of times. The J gene is TRBJ1-5, the V gene TRBV19; tentative D call: TRBD1 (6 bases). This CDR3 region has 15 residues. The V gene lost 3 bases and the J gene lost 2 bases, with 11 bases spanning the gap. Germline values: CDR1 LNHDA, CDR2 SQIVND (reference sequence). DNA for the CDR3: TGTGCCAGTAGTATTTGGGGGCAGGGCAATCAGCCCCAGCATTTT. It specifies CASSIWGQGNQPQHF.

Only one count was recorded for this clone. The rearrangement joins TRBV7-2 to TRBJ2-3, with 9 positions matching TRBD2. This CDR3 comprises 17 residues. The germline V gene has CDR1 SGHTA and CDR2 FQGNSA. The trim removed 5 bases at V and 1 base at J, leaving 10 bases unmatched. DNA of the CDR3: TGTGCCAGCAGCCCCTATCTAGCGGGGAGCCGCACAGATACGCAGTATTTT. This gives the protein CASSPYLAGSRTDTQYF.

This chain links TRBV13 with TRBJ1-1, with TRBD1 matching 7 bases. V dropped 5 bases and J dropped 5; count of bases not matched to a gene: 29. The CDR3 is 21 residues long. Germline values: CDR1 PRHDT, CDR2 FYEKMQ (reference sequence). DNA for the CDR3: TGTGCCAGCAGCGTACGGACAGGATTTGTTGATATGTTTGGGACCTCGACTGAAGCTTTCTTT. Its translation is CASSVRTGFVDMFGTSTEAFF.